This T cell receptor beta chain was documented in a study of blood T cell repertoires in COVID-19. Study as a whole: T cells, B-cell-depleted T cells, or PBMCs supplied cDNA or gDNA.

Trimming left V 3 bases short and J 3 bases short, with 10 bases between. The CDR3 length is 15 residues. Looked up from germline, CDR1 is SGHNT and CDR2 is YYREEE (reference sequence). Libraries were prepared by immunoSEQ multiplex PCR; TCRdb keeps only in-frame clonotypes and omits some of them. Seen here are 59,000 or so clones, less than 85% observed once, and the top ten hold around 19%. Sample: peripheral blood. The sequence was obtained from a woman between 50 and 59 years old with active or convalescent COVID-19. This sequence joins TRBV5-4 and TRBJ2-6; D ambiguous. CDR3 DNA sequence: TGTGCCAGCAGCTCCCCATGGCTTGGGGCCAACGTCCTGACTTTC. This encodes CASSSPWLGANVLTF.